This paragraph covers one T cell receptor beta chain sequence. This clonotype was counted a few times. Its antigen target is currently unknown. The junction differs from germline at one of its ends, possibly a read error. This specimen comes from a study of regulatory T cells in long-lasting Graves disease (dated by TCRdb to the early 2020s). A note on the overall study: Patients with newly diagnosed Graves' disease had been on antithyroid drugs for under 3 months. Peripheral blood TCR sequencing and RNA sequencing compared persistent Graves' disease patients with newly diagnosed Graves' disease patients. The study took place in China and was registered as a clinical trial. A total of roughly 35 samples were covered by TCR sequencing, comprising approximately 13 persistent and some 20 newly diagnosed Graves' disease patients. Points the paper makes about the study in general: Compared with newly diagnosed patients, persistent Graves' disease patients had lower TCR Shannon entropy and fewer highly expanded clones, which suggests clonal expansion. The small sample size was acknowledged by the authors as a limitation that may reduce accuracy. Sequencing and analysis were limited to the TCR beta chain. Persistent disease showed preferential use of TRBV28, TRBJ1-2 and TRBJ2-5, whereas newly diagnosed disease favored TRBV20-1 and TRBJ2-1. Persistent patients shared more public clonotypes among themselves (approximately 2,500) than newly diagnosed patients did (more than 950). Peripheral blood alone was examined, since thyroid tissue, which constituted the primary lesion, could not be accessed.

Taken from cysteine to phenylalanine, the CDR3 has 18 residues. The entry retains the CDR3 DNA only, 54 bases that are in frame from base 1. According to the study, the label for this sample's time point signals: newly diagnosed GD, antithyroid drugs for less than 3 months. RNA was extracted from PBMCs in TRIzol for both TCR sequencing and RNA sequencing. Graves' disease was diagnosed according to American Thyroid Association guidelines. Recruitment of patients was carried out at an endocrinology department in Xi'an, China. Each patient gave approximately 10 milliliters of peripheral blood, collected in an EDTA anticoagulant tube. Ficoll Paque Plus density gradient separation was used to isolate PBMCs, and no further T cell sorting was performed. An Agilent 2100 Bioanalyzer and agarose gel were used to check RNA quality, and a NanoDrop 2000 was used to measure RNA concentration. To prepare the library, multiplex PCR was applied. Sequenced on an Illumina HiSeq 4000. TCR beta libraries were built with iRepertoire HTBI primers and Arm-PCR amplification of CDR3 regions. Before sequencing, the PCR products underwent gel purification. The original methods were these. Gene usage analysis of CDR3 amino acid clonotypes used the roughly 60 TRBV and about 14 TRBJ segments found across samples. COPE and FqMerger were used to merge filtered high-quality paired reads into contigs. BLAST was used to align contigs to IMGT TRBV, TRBD and TRBJ reference genes, and CDR3 was defined according to IMGT. Any clonotype with a frequency above 0.1% was counted as a highly expanded clone. Repertoire diversity was measured by Shannon entropy, and V-J evenness by the Gini coefficient. Public clonotypes were defined as clonotypes shared by more than one individual. In-frame beta chains were kept once TCRdb had trimmed the public reads at Q25 with fastp and called clones with MiXCR. Duplicate CDR3 protein sequences are folded into a single record with the most common DNA and genes. The V and J calls were not made by the authors but by TCRdb's processing. This sample is represented by more than 300,000 distinct CDR3 sequences; 15% to 19% of them were singletons. The ten largest clones capture roughly 20% of the sample.

The clonotype comes from a female donor with Graves disease. Recombination connected TRBV6-7 to TRBJ1-5; the D gene is perhaps TRBD1, from 6 matching bases. TRBV6-7 is filed as an ORF, its function uncertain. The sample was peripheral blood mononuclear cells (PBMCs), taken at new diagnosis, from a patient treated with antithyroid drugs. At the DNA level, the sequence is TGTGCCAGCAGTTACTCGATGTTCAGGGGCTATAGCAATCAGCCCCTGCATTTT. Its protein is CASSYSMFRGYSNQPLHF.